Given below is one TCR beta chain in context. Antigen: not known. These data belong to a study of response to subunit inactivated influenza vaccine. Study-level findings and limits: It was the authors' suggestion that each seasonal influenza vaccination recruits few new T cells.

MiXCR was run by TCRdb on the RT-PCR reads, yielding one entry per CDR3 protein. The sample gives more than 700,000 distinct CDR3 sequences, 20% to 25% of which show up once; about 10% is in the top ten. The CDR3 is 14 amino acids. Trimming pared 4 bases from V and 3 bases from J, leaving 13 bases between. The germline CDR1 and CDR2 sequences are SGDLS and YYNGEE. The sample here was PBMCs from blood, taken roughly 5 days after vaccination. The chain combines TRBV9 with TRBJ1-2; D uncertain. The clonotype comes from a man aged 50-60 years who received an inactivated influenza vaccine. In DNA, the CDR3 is TGTGCCAGCAGCTATCGGTCAGTCGACTATGGCTACACCTTC. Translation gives CASSYRSVDYGYTF.